The TCR beta chain under discussion was sequenced for a study of long-term antiretroviral therapy in people with HIV. Germline V gene data show CDR1 as SNHLY and CDR2 as FYNNEI. The CDR3 sequence is 16 residues long. The V and J ends lost 5 bases and 3 bases, in that order; junction bases with no gene match: 9. All donors provided no fewer than one pre-ART and no fewer than two post-ART PBMC samples. About this clone itself: Its matching antigen is unknown.

This was the immunoSEQ v3.0 assay at survey level. Assay used: immunoSEQ multiplex PCR; TCRdb lists only in-frame clones, some missing. The sample contains tens of thousands of clones, 70% to 85% of which appear only once. General study points: Clones that had undergone expansion before ART prevailed in the repertoire throughout all time points. Diversity rose after ART but stayed below transplant donor controls. Absence of data on ART adherence, viral resistance or therapy changes was noted.

The rearrangement uses TRBV2 and TRBJ1-2, with 10 positions matching TRBD1. The specimen was unsorted PBMCs, collected 0.1 years before starting antiretroviral therapy. The receptor comes from a young man with HIV. CDR3 DNA sequence: TGTGCCAGCAGTCCGGACAGGGGGGTGTACCACTATGGCTACACCTTC. Its translation is CASSPDRGVYHYGYTF.